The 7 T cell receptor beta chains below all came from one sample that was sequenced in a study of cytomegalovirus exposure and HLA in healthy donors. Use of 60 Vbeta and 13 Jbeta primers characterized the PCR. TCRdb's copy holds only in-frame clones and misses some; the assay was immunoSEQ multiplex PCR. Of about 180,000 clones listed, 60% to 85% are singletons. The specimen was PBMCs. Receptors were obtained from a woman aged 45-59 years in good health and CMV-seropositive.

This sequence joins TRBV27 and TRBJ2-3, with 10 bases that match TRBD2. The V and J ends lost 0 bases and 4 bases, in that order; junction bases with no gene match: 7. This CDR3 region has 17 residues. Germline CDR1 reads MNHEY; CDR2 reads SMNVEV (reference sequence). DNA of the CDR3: TGTGCCAGCAGTTTATCAAGGGCTAGCGGGAGCGCAGATACGCAGTATTTT. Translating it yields CASSLSRASGSADTQYF.

CDR3 in amino acids: CASSLSGIRSGNTIYF. In nucleotides, the CDR3 is TGTGCCAGCAGTCTATCAGGGATACGCTCTGGAAACACCATATATTTT. The V call is TRBV2, the J call TRBJ1-3, with TRBD1 as a possible D gene (5 bases). Deletions cut 5 bases from V and 0 bases from J, with 14 bases between. CDR3 length equals 16 residues. Germline CDR1 and CDR2: SNHLY and FYNNEI.

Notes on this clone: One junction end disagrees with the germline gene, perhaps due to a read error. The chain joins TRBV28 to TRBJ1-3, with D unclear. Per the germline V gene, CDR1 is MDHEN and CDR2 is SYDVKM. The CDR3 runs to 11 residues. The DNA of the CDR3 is TGTGCCAGCAGTTTATGGGAGGGCAGTATTTTT. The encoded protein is CASSLWEGSIF. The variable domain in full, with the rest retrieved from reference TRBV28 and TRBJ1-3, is DVKVTQSSRYLVKRTGEKVFLECVQDMDHENMFWYRQDPGLGLRLIYFSYDVKMKEKGDIPEGYSVSREKKERFSLILESASTNQTSMYLCASSLWEGSIFGEGSWLTVV.

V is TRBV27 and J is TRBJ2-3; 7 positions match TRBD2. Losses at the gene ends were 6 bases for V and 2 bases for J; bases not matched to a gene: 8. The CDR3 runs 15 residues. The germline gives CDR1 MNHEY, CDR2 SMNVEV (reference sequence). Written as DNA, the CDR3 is TGTGCCAGCAGGGCTGCGGGACTACTCACAGATACGCAGTATTTT. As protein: CASRAAGLLTDTQYF.

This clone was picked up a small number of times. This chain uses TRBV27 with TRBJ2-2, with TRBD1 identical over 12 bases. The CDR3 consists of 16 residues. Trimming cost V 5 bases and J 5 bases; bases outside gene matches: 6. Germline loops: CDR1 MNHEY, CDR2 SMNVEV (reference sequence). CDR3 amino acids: CASSAPGQGATGELFF. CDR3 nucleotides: TGTGCCAGCAGTGCACCGGGACAGGGGGCAACCGGGGAGCTGTTTTTT.

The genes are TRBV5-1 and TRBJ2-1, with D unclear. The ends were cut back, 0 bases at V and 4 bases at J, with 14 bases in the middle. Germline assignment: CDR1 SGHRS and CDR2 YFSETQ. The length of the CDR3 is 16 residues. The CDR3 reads CASSLGSLDTYNEQFF. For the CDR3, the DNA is TGCGCCAGCAGCTTGGGATCTCTAGATACGTACAATGAGCAGTTCTTC.

The CDR3 is CASSPPMTGGFQPQHF. The CDR3 bases are TGTGCCAGCTCACCACCGATGACAGGGGGCTTTCAGCCCCAGCATTTT. The V call is TRBV18, the J call TRBJ1-5, with TRBD1 matching over 10 bases. The germline V gene has CDR1 KGHSH and CDR2 LQKENI. V lost 0 bases and J lost 6; bases outside the gene matches: 5. CDR3 length equals 16 residues.